Each of the 5 T cell receptor beta chains below was sequenced from the same sample in a study of blood T cells in healthy people across ages. With a J-beta primer mix and a sample-barcoded 5' primer, a second PCR ran roughly 7 to 11 cycles. TCRdb re-called the 5' RACE reads through MiXCR, storing one row per CDR3 protein. The repertoire holds over a million distinct CDR3 sequences, with around 59% as singletons. Input material: blood. All receptors derive from a man between 18 and 35 years old in good health.

The chain uses TRBV7-6 and TRBJ1-1; TRBD1 matches at 9 bases. CDR1 is SGHVS and CDR2 is FNYEAQ in the germline V gene. After removal of 5 bases from V and 7 bases from J, the junction contained 5 bases not matched to a gene. The CDR3 has 13 amino acids. CDR3 sequence reads: CASSEGQGVEAFF. The CDR3 bases are TGTGCCAGCAGCGAGGGACAGGGAGTTGAAGCTTTCTTT.

Only a few counts were recorded for this clonotype. This chain links TRBV6-2 or TRBV6-3 with TRBJ1-2, with a tentative D call TRBD1 (5 bases). CDR3 size: 12 residues. CDR1 is MNHEY, CDR2 SVGEGT, per germline. Trimming stripped 5 bases from V and 4 bases from J, with 8 bases between. The DNA of the CDR3 is TGTGCCAGCAGTACCGACAGCTATGGCTACACCTTC. Its protein product is CASSTDSYGYTF.

This clonotype was detected only a few times. The CDR3 protein is CASSLDERTPYSYEQYF. CDR3 bases: TGTGCCAGCAGCTTAGATGAGAGGACGCCCTACTCCTACGAGCAGTACTTC. The chain employs TRBV11-2 and TRBJ2-7; D not certain. V was cut by 0 bases and J by 0 bases, with 15 bases left in between. The CDR3 totals 17 residues. Germline V gene lookup returns CDR1 SGHAT and CDR2 FQNNGV.

V usage is TRBV5-1 and J usage is TRBJ2-1; TRBD2 aligns across 11 bases. The junction had 5 bases not matched to a gene; V was cut back by 0 bases and J by 6 bases. The CDR3 is 16 amino acids. Germline loops: CDR1 SGHRS, CDR2 YFSETQ. This CDR3 reads CASSLVLGLAVNEQFF. The CDR3 region has the DNA TGCGCCAGCAGCTTGGTCCTGGGACTAGCGGTCAATGAGCAGTTCTTC.

The rearrangement links TRBV4-2 to TRBJ2-1; D might be TRBD2 (6 bases). This CDR3 comprises 15 residues. From germline, CDR1 is LGHNA and CDR2 YNFKEQ. Trimming cost V 3 bases and J 6 bases, with 15 bases left between them. CDR3: CASSQRRGVSNEQFF. In nucleotides, the CDR3 is TGTGCCAGCAGCCAGAGGAGGGGAGTAAGCAATGAGCAGTTCTTC.